This TCR beta chain was retrieved from a study of blood T cell repertoires in COVID-19. Whole-study context: Sites in the United States, Italy and Spain provided acute and convalescent COVID-19 samples. PBMCs, B-cell-depleted T cells, or T cells provided the cDNA or gDNA that made up the material.

Enrollment of patients from Seattle took place during active infection, with longitudinal follow-up. As processed by the authors: How many nucleated cells were present was estimated from reference gene primer amplification. TCRdb's copy holds only in-frame clones and misses some; the assay was immunoSEQ multiplex PCR. The V and J calls and the clone size are those of that table, but D and trimming were determined from the DNA. The sample records approximately 500,000 clones, roughly nine tenths being singletons. The CDR3 totals 13 residues. Trimming removed 3 bases at V and 3 bases at J, with 8 bases between.

The sample taken for sequencing was peripheral blood. The TCR was taken from a woman in her forties or fifties with COVID-19, enrolled during active disease. The genes are TRBV12-3 or TRBV12-4 and TRBJ2-5; possibly TRBD1 for D (6 bases). CDR3 amino acids: CASSFRQEETQYF. Written as DNA, the CDR3 is TGTGCCAGCAGTTTCCGACAGGAAGAGACCCAGTACTTC.